This TCR beta chain is drawn from a study of blood T cell repertoires in COVID-19. Across the study: PBMCs, B-cell-depleted T cells, or T cells provided the cDNA or gDNA that made up the material.

J was trimmed by 1 base and V by 5 bases; bases with no gene match: 2. Germline V gene sequence: CDR1 LNHNV, CDR2 YYDKDF (reference sequence). This CDR3 has 16 residues. Authors' methods: By means of reference gene primer amplification, nucleated cell counts were estimated. Libraries were prepared by immunoSEQ multiplex PCR; TCRdb keeps only in-frame clonotypes and omits some of them. Clone size and V and J calls were adopted from that table, with D and trimming inferred from the DNA. The sample comprises approximately 91,000 clones, 75% to 85% of which are singletons, and 9.8% rests with the top ten.

The receptor comes from a woman aged 80 or older with acute or convalescent COVID-19. The sequenced sample was peripheral blood. The rearrangement joins TRBV15 to TRBJ2-1; 13 bases agree with TRBD2. The CDR3 region is CATSRGLAGSYNEQFF. In DNA form, the CDR3 reads TGTGCCACCAGCCGGGGACTAGCGGGGTCCTACAATGAGCAGTTCTTC.